This T cell receptor (beta chain) was observed in a study of cytomegalovirus exposure and HLA in healthy donors. The CDR3 is 16 amino acids. From germline, CDR1 is SNHLY and CDR2 FYNNEI. V gave up 5 bases and J gave up 4 bases; unmatched junction bases: 5. With 60 Vbeta and 13 Jbeta primers, the PCR was carried out. Assay: immunoSEQ multiplex PCR; the TCRdb copy retains only in-frame clones and omits some. The table lists 110,000 to 150,000 clones. Overall study findings and caveats: Cytomegalovirus-associated TCR beta chains were listed, numbering some 170. TCR beta sequences reportedly predicted most subjects' HLA-A and HLA-B alleles accurately. The study assumed roughly uniform donor sequencing depth for presence/absence analyses. A cluster of highly shared sequence variants was likely a sequencing artifact.

Points on this clone: As yet, its antigen is unknown.

The chain combines TRBV2 with TRBJ2-3, with 14 bases identical to TRBD2. This receptor was identified in a woman aged 18 to 35 in good health and CMV-seronegative. Material: PBMCs. The CDR3 loop is CASSLGLAGGADTQYF. The DNA for the CDR3 is TGTGCCAGCAGTTTAGGACTAGCGGGAGGCGCAGATACGCAGTATTTT.